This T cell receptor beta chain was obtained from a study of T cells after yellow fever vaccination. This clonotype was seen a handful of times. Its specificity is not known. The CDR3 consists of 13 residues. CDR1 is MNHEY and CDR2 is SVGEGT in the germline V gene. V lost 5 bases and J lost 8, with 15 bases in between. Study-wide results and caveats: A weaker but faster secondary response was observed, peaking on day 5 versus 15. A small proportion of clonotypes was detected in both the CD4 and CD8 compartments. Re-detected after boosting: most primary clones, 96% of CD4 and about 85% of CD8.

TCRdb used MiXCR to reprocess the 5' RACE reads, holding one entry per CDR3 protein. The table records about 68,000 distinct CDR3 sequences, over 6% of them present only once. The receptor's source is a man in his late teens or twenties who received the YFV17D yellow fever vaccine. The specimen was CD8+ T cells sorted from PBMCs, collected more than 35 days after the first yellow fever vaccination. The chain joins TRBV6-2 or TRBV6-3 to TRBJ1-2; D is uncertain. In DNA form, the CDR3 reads TGTGCCAGCAGTCGGCCGGGATCTCGAGGCTACACCTTC. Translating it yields CASSRPGSRGYTF.